These T cell receptor beta chains were read from a single sample in a study of Graves' ophthalmopathy and Graves' hyperthyroidism. TCRdb re-analysed the multiplex PCR reads in MiXCR, keeping a single row per CDR3 protein. Of about 500,000 distinct CDR3 sequences detected, about 35% appear once; the ten largest clones hold about 4.1%. The sample taken for sequencing was peripheral blood or thyroid tissue (not recorded which). Receptors originate from an adult man with Graves' hyperthyroidism. Each CDR3 is given with its conserved first and last residue. Fields, in order: V gene, J gene, CDR3 protein.

v_gene: TRBV2
j_gene: TRBJ2-2
CDR3aa: CASSEQGTGELFF

v_gene: TRBV24-1
j_gene: TRBJ2-3
CDR3aa: CATSDLSGDTQYF

v_gene: TRBV3-1
j_gene: TRBJ2-7
CDR3aa: CASSQDWDLLHHEQYF

v_gene: TRBV10-3
j_gene: TRBJ1-1
CDR3aa: CAISPGNTEAFF

v_gene: TRBV29-1
j_gene: TRBJ1-1
CDR3aa: CSVPKGGGMNTEAFF

v_gene: TRBV7-8
j_gene: TRBJ1-4
CDR3aa: CASSLWESPNEKLFF

v_gene: TRBV28
j_gene: TRBJ1-1
CDR3aa: CASSPGAGGSEAFF

v_gene: TRBV7-8
j_gene: TRBJ2-7
CDR3aa: CASSQPRAATYEQYF

v_gene: TRBV7-2
j_gene: TRBJ1-1
CDR3aa: CASSLEGALPTEALF

v_gene: TRBV10-2
j_gene: TRBJ2-7
CDR3aa: CASWDTSSYEQYF

v_gene: TRBV10-3
j_gene: TRBJ1-3
CDR3aa: CAIGEGNTIYF

v_gene: TRBV7-9
j_gene: TRBJ2-2
CDR3aa: CASSSIAGGPLNTGELFF

v_gene: TRBV19
j_gene: TRBJ2-5
CDR3aa: CASSIEATRFGETQYF

v_gene: TRBV5-8
j_gene: TRBJ2-5
CDR3aa: CASSLAFSGGFKTQYF

v_gene: TRBV14
j_gene: TRBJ1-6
CDR3aa: CASSQDAGSPLHF

v_gene: TRBV20-1
j_gene: TRBJ1-2
CDR3aa: CSARDLGQGVRGYTF

v_gene: TRBV7-9
j_gene: TRBJ2-7
CDR3aa: CASSLKRDRGDYEQYF

v_gene: TRBV27
j_gene: TRBJ1-1
CDR3aa: CASSPSDRARMNTEAFF